This T cell receptor beta chain was found in a study of patients and donors after allogeneic stem cell transplantation. Germline values: CDR1 LGHNA, CDR2 YNFKEQ. The CDR3 has 15 amino acids. Trimming took 4 bases from V and 1 from J; bases not matched to a gene: 6. Using its own MiXCR run on the RT-PCR reads, TCRdb lists one record per CDR3 protein. The table records approximately 410,000 distinct CDR3 sequences, roughly 16% of them present only once. In its sample, this clonotype was seen many times. V and J are TRBV4-2 and TRBJ2-5, with TRBD1 matching 7 bases. The material sequenced was blood, either unsorted or a sorted T cell fraction (not recorded which). The receptor comes from a human donor who was either an allogeneic HSCT recipient or a stem cell or donor lymphocyte infusion donor (not recorded which). It is not recorded whose cells these are; they may come from a transplant donor. CDR3 DNA: TGTGCCAGCAGCCCAAACAGGGGTGGCCAAGAGACCCAGTACTTC. Translating it yields CASSPNRGGQETQYF.